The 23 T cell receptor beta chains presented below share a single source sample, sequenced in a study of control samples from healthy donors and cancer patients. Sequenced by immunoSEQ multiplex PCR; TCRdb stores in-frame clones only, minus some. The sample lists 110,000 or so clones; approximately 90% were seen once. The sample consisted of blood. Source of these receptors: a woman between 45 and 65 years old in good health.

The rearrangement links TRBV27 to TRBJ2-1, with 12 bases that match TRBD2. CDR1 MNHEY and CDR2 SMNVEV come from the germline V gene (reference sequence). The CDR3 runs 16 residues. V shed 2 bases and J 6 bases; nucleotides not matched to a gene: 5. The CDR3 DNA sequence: TGTGCCAGCAGTTTACGGCTAGCGGGAGGGCTCAATGAGCAGTTCTTC. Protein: CASSLRLAGGLNEQFF.

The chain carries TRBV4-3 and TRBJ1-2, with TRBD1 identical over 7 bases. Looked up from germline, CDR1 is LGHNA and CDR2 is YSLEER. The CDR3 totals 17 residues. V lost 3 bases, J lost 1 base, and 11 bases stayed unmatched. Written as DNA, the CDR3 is TGCGCCAGCAGCCAGGCTTGGACAGGCCTTAATAACTATGGCTACACCTTC. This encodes CASSQAWTGLNNYGYTF.

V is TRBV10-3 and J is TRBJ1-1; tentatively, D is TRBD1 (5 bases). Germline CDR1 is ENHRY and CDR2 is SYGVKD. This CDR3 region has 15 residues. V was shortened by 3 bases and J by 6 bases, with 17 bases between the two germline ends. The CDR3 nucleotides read TGTGCCATCAGTGACTCCGGTCGTCTGACAGCTGAAGCTTTCTTT. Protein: CAISDSGRLTAEAFF.

The CDR3 DNA reads as TGTGCCAGCAGCTTGAGGGCAGGGTCCGAACAGCCCCAGCATTTT. Protein: CASSLRAGSEQPQHF. The chain couples TRBV5-5 to TRBJ1-5, with D possibly matching TRBD1 (5 bases). V was trimmed by 1 base and J by 7 bases, leaving 15 bases between them. Germline lookup yields CDR1 SGHKS and CDR2 YYEKEE (reference sequence). The CDR3 has 15 amino acids.

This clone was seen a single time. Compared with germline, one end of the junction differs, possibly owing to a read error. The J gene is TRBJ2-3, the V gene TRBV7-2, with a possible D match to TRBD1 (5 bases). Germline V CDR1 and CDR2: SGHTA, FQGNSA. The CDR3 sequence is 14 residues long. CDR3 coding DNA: TGTGTCAGCACCCCAGGGTTAGGGGCAGATACGCAGTATTTT. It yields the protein CVSTPGLGADTQYF.

The CDR3 nucleotides are TGTGCCAGCAGCTTAAGTCCGGGGGGACAGCCCCAGCATTTT. Amino acid sequence: CASSLSPGGQPQHF. This chain uses TRBV13 with TRBJ1-5; a weak D match, TRBD1 (5 bases). V was clipped by 2 bases and J by 7 bases, with 12 bases between them. The CDR3 has 14 amino acids. Per the germline V gene, CDR1 is PRHDT and CDR2 is FYEKMQ (reference sequence).

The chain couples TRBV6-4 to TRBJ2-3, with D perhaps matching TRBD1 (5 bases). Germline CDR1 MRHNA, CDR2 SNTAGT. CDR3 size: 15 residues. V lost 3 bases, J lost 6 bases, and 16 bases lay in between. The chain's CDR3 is CASSERAVTGDTQYF. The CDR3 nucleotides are TGTGCCAGCAGTGAACGGGCGGTAACAGGTGATACGCAGTATTTT.

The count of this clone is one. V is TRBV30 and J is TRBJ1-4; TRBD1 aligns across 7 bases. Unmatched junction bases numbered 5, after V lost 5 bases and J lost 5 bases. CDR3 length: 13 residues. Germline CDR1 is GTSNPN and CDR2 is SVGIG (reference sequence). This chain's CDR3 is CAWATGQNEKLFF. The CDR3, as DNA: TGTGCCTGGGCGACAGGGCAAAATGAAAAACTGTTTTTT.

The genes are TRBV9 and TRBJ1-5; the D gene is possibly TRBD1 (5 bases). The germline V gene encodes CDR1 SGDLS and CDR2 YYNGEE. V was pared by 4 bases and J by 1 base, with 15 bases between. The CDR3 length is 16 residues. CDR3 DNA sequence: TGTGCCAGCAGCCTCGGGACGGGGTTAAGCAATCAGCCCCAGCATTTT. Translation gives CASSLGTGLSNQPQHF.

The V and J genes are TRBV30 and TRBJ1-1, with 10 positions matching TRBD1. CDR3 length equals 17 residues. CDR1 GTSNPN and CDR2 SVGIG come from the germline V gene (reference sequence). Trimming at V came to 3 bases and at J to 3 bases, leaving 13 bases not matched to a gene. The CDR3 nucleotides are TGTGCCTGGAGGATCGACAGGGGGCGTTCGTGGGACACTGAAGCTTTCTTT. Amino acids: CAWRIDRGRSWDTEAFF.

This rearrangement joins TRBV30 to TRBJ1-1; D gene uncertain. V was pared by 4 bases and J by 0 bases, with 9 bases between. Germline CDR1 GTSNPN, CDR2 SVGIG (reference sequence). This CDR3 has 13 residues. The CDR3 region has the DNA TGTGCCTGGAAACGTTACATGAACACTGAAGCTTTCTTT. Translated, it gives CAWKRYMNTEAFF.

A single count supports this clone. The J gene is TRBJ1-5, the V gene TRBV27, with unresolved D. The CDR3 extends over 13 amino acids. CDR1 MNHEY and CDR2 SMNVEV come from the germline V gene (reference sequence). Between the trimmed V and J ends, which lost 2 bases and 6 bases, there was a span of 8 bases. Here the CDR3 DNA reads TGTGCCAGCAGTTTAGGTCTCGCTCAGCCCCAGCATTTT. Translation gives CASSLGLAQPQHF.

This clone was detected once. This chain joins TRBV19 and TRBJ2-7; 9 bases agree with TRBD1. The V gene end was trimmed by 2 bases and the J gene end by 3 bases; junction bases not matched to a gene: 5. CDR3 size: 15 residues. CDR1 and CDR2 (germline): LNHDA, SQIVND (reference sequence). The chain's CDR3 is CASSISGTGNYEQYV. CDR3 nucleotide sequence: TGTGCCAGTAGTATAAGCGGGACAGGGAACTACGAGCAGTACGTC.

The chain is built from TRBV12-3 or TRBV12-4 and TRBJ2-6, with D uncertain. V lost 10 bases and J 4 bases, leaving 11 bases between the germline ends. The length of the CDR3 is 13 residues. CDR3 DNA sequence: TGTGCCATCCCAAGCCGAGGGGCCAACGTCCTGACTTTC. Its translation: CAIPSRGANVLTF.

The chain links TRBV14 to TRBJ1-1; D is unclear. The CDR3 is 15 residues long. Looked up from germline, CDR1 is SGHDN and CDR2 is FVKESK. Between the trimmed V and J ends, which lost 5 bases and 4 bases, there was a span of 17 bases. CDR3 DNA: TGTGCCAGCAGCTTCATCTTACGGACGGGCACTGAAGCTTTCTTT. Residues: CASSFILRTGTEAFF.

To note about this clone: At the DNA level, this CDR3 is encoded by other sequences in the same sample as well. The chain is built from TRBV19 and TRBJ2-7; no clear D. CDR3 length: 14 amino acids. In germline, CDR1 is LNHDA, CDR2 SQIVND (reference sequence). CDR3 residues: CASRATDTSYEQYV. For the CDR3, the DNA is TGTGCCAGTAGAGCGACGGATACTTCCTATGAGCAGTACGTC.

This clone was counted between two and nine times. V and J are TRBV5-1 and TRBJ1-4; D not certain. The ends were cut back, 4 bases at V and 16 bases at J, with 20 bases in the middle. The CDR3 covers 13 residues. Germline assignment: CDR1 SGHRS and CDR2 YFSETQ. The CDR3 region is CASSQIGFGEEFF. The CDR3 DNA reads TGCGCCAGCAGCCAAATCGGTTTTGGGGAAGAGTTTTTT.

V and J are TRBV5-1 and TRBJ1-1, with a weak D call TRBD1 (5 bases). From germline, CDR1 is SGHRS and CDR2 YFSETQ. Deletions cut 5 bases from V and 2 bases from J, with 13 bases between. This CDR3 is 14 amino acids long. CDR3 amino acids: CASRDETANTEAFF. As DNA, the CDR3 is TGCGCCAGCAGGGATGAGACAGCCAACACTGAAGCTTTCTTT.

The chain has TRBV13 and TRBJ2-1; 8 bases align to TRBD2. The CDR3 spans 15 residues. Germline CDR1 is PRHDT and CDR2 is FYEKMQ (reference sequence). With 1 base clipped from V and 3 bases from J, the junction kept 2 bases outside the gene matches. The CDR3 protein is CASSLALAGYNEQFF. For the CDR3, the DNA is TGTGCCAGCAGCTTAGCGCTAGCGGGCTACAATGAGCAGTTCTTC.

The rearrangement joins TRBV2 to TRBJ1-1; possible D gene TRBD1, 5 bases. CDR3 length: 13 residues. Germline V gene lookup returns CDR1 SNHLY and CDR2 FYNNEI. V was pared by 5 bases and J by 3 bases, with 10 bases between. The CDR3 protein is CASSLIRDTEAFF. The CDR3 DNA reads TGTGCCAGCAGTTTAATCAGGGACACTGAAGCTTTCTTT.

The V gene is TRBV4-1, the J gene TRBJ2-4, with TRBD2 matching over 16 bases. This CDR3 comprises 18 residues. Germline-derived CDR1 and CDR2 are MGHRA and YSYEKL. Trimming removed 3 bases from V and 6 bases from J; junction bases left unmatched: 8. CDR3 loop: CASSQGPGTSGRGNIQYF. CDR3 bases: TGCGCCAGCAGCCAGGGTCCCGGGACTAGCGGGAGGGGAAACATTCAGTACTTC.

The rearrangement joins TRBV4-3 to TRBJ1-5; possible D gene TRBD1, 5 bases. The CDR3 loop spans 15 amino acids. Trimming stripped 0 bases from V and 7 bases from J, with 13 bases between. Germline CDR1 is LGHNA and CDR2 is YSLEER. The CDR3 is CASSQDAGRGQPQHF. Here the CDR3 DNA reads TGCGCCAGCAGCCAAGATGCAGGGAGGGGACAGCCCCAGCATTTT.

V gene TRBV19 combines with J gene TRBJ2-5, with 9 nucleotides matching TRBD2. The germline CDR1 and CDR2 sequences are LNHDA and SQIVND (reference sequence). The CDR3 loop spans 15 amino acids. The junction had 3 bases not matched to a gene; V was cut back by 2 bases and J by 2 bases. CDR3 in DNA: TGTGCCAGTAGTATAAGGGCGGGGGGGCAAGAGACCCAGTACTTC. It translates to CASSIRAGGQETQYF.